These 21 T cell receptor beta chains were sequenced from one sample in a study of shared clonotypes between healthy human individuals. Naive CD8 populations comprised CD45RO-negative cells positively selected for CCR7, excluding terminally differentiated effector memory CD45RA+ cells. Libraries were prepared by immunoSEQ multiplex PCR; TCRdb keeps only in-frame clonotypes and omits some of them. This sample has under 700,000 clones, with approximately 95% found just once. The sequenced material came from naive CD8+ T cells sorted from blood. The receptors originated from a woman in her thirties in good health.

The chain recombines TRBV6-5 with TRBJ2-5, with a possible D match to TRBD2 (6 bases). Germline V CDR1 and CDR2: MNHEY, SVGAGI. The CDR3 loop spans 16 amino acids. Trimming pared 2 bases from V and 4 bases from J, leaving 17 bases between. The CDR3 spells CASSYGGWAVGETQYF. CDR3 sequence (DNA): TGTGCCAGCAGTTACGGGGGGTGGGCAGTGGGAGAGACCCAGTACTTC.

The CDR3 DNA reads as TGTGCCAGCAGCTTGGAGGCGGGAGTCACAGATACGCAGTATTTT. It is translated as CASSLEAGVTDTQYF. V usage is TRBV5-4 and J usage is TRBJ2-3; 7 bases map to TRBD2. This CDR3 region has 15 residues. From germline, CDR1 is SGHNT and CDR2 YYREEE (reference sequence). Unmatched junction bases numbered 3, after V lost 0 bases and J lost 2 bases. Full variable domain (outside the CDR3, taken from reference TRBV5-4 and TRBJ2-3): ETGVTQSPTHLIKTRGQQVTLRCSSQSGHNTVSWYQQALGQGPQFIFQYYREEENGRGNFPPRFSGLQFPNYSSELNVNALELDDSALYLCASSLEAGVTDTQYFGPGTRLTVL.

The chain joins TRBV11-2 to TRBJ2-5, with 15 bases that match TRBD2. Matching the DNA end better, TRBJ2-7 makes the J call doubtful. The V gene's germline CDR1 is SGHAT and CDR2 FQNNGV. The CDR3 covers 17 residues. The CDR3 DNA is TGTGCCAGCACCGCGGGACTAGCGGGAGGACTGGGCCTCGAGCAGTACTTC. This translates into CASTAGLAGGLGLEQYF.

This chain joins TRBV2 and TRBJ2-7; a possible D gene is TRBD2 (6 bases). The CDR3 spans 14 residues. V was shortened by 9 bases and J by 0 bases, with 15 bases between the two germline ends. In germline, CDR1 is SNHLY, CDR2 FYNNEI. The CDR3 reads CASKAGRYSYEQYF. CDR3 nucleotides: TGTGCCAGTAAAGCCGGGAGATACTCCTACGAGCAGTACTTC.

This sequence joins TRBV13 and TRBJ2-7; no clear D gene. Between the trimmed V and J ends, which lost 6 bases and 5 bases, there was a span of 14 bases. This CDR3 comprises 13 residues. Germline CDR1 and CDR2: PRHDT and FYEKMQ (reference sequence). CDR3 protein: CASSPASTNEQYF. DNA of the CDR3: TGTGCCAGCAGTCCGGCTTCCACCAACGAGCAGTACTTC.

The CDR3: CASRGGTYEQYF. Here the CDR3 DNA reads TGTGCCAGTCGGGGGGGCACCTACGAGCAGTACTTC. J is TRBJ2-7 and V is TRBV27; 8 nucleotides align to TRBD2. The length of the CDR3 is 12 residues. CDR1 is MNHEY, CDR2 SMNVEV, per germline (reference sequence). Trimming took 9 bases from V and 2 from J; bases not matched to a gene: 3.

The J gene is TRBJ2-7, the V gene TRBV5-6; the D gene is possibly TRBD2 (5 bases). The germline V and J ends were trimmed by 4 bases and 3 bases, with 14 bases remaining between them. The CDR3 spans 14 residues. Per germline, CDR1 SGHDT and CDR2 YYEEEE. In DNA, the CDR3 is TGTGCCAGCAGCCGGGGAAGGCAGATCTACGAGCAGTACTTC. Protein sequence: CASSRGRQIYEQYF.

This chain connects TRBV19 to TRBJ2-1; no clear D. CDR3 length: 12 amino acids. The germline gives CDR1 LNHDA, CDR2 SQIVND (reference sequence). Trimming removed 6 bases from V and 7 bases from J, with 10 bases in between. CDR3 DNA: TGTGCCAGTAGCATGTCCGGGAATGAGCAGTTCTTC. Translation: CASSMSGNEQFF.

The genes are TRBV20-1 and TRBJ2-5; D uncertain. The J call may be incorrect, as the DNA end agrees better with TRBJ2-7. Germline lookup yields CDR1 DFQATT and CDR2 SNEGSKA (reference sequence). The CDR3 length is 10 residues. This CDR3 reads CSPISHEQYF. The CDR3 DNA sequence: TGCAGCCCCATTAGCCACGAGCAGTACTTC.

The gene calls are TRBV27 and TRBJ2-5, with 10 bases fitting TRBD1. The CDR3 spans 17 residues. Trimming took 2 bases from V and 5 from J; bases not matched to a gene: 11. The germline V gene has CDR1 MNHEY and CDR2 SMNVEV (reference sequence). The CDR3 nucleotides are TGTGCCAGCAGTTTAGGGGCCGGGACAGGGGCCGGGGAGACCCAGTACTTC. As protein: CASSLGAGTGAGETQYF.

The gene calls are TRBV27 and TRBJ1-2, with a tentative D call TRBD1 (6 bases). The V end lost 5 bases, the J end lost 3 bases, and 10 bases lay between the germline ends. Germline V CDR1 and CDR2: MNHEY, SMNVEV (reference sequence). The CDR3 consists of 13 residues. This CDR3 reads CASSTGLYYGYTF. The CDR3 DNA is TGTGCCAGCAGTACAGGGTTATACTATGGCTACACCTTC.

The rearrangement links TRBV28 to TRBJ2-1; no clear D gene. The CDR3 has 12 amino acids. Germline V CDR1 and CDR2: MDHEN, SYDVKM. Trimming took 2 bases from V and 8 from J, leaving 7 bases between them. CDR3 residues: CASSLRGYEQFF. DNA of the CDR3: TGTGCCAGCAGTTTAAGAGGTTATGAGCAGTTCTTC.

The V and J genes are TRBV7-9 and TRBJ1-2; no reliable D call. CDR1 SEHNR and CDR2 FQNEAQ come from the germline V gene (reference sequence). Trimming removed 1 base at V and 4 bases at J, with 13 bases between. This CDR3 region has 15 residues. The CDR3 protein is CASSLVVRDTYGYTF. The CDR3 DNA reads TGTGCCAGCAGCTTAGTGGTCCGGGATACCTATGGCTACACCTTC. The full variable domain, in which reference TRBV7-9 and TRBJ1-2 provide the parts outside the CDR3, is DTGVSQNPRHKITKRGQNVTFRCDPISEHNRLYWYRQTLGQGPEFLTYFQNEAQLEKSRLLSDRFSAERPKGSFSTLEIQRTEQGDSAMYLCASSLVVRDTYGYTFGSGTRLTVV.

This CDR3 reads CASSTGTEYGYTF. The CDR3 region has the DNA TGTGCCAGCAGTACCGGGACAGAGTATGGCTACACCTTC. This rearrangement joins TRBV6-1 to TRBJ1-2, with TRBD1 matching over 7 bases. The CDR3 spans 13 residues. From germline, CDR1 is MNHNS and CDR2 SASEGT. The V gene end was trimmed by 5 bases and the J gene end by 5 bases; junction bases not matched to a gene: 5.

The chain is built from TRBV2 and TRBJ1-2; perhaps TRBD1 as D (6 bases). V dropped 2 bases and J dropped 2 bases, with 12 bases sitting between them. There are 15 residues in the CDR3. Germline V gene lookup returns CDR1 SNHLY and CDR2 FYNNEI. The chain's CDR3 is CASSELTGSNYGYTF. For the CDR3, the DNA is TGTGCCAGCAGTGAACTAACAGGGTCCAACTATGGCTACACCTTC.

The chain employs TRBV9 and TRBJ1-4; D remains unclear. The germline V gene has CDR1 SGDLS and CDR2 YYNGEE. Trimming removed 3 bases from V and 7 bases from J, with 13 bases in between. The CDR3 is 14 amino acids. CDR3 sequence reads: CASSAGPTGEKLFF. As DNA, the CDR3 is TGTGCCAGCAGCGCTGGACCTACGGGTGAAAAACTGTTTTTT.

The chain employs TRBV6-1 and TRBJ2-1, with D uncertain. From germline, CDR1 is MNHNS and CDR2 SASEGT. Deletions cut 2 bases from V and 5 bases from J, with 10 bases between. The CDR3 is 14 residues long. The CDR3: CASSEIQTNNEQFF. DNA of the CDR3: TGTGCCAGCAGTGAAATTCAAACCAACAATGAGCAGTTCTTC.

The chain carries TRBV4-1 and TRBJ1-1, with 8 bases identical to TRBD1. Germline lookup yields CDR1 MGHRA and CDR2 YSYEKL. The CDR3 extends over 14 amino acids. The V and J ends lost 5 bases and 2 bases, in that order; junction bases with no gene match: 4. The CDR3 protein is CASSYDRGNTEAFF. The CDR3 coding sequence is TGCGCCAGCAGCTACGACAGGGGAAACACTGAAGCTTTCTTT.

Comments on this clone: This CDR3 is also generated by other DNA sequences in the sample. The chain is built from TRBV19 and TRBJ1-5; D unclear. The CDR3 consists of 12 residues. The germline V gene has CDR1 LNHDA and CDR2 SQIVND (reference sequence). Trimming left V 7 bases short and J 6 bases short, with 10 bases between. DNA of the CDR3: TGTGCCAGTAAGGCGGGTTCTCAGCCCCAGCATTTT. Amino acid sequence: CASKAGSQPQHF.

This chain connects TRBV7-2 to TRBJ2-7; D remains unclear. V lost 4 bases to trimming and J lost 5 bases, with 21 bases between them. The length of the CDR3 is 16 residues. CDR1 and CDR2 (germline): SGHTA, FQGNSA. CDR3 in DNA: TGTGCCAGCAGCTCCCACCGGGCCCCCGACGGGCACGAGCAGTACTTC. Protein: CASSSHRAPDGHEQYF.

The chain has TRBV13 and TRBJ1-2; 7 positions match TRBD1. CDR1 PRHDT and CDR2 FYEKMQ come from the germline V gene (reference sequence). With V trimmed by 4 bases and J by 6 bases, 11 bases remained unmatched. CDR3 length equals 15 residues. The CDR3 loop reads CASSSRQGRMDGYTF. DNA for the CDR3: TGTGCCAGCAGCTCTAGACAGGGTAGGATGGATGGCTACACCTTC. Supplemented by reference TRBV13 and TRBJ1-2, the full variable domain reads AAGVIQSPRHLIKEKRETATLKCYPIPRHDTVYWYQQGPGQDPQFLISFYEKMQSDKGSIPDRFSAQQFSDYHSELNMSSLELGDSALYFCASSSRQGRMDGYTFGSGTRLTVV.